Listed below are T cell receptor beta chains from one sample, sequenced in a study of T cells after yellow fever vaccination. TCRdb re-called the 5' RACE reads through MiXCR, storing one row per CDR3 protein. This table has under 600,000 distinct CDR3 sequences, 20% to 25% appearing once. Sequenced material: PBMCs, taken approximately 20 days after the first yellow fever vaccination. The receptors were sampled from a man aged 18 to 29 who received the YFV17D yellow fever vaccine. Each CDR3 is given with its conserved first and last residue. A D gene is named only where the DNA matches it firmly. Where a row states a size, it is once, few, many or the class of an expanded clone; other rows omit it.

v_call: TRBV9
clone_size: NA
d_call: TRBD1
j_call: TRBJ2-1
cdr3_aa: CASSSGQGYSQFF
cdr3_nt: TGTGCCAGCAGCTCCGGACAGGGGTATTCGCAGTTCTTC

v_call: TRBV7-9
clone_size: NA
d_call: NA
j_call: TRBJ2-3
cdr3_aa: CASSLSVTPAADTQYF
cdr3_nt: TGTGCCAGCAGCTTATCGGTAACCCCCGCGGCAGATACGCAGTATTTT

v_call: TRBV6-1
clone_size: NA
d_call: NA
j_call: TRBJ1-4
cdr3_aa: CASSERGDEKLFF
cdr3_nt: TGTGCCAGCAGTGAAAGGGGCGATGAAAAACTGTTTTTT

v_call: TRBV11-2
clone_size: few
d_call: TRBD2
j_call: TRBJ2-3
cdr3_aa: CASSLGSGGVADTQYF
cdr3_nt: TGTGCCAGCAGCTTGGGTAGCGGGGGTGTCGCAGATACGCAGTATTTT

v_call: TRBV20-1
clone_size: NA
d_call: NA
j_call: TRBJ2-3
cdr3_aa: CSGRKSTDTQYF
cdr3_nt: TGCAGCGGGCGGAAAAGCACAGATACGCAGTATTTT

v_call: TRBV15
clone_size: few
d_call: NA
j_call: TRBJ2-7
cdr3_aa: CATSRASSAATDF
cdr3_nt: TGTGCCACCAGCAGGGCCTCATCAGCGGCAACTGACTTC

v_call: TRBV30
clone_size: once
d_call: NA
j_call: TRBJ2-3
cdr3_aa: CACTPELLTRDTQYF
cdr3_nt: TGTGCCTGCACGCCAGAACTATTGACCCGGGATACGCAGTATTTT

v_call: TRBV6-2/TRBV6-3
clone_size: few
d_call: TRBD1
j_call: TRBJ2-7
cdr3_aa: CASSYSRQGTYEQYF
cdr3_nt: TGTGCCAGCAGTTACTCGCGACAGGGAACCTACGAGCAGTACTTC

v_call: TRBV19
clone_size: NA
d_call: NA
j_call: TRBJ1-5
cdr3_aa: CASSSGEPQHF
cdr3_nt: TGTGCCAGTAGTAGCGGGGAGCCCCAGCATTTT

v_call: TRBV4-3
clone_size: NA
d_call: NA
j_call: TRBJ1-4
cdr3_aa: CASSQGTFNEKLFF
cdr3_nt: TGCGCCAGCAGCCAAGGGACCTTCAATGAAAAACTGTTTTTT

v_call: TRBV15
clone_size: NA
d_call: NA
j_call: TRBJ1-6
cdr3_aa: CATSGSENNSPLHF
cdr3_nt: TGTGCCACCAGCGGCTCAGAGAATAATTCACCCCTCCACTTT

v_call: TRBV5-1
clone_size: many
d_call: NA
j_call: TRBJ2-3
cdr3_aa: CASSTNRAKSTDTQYF
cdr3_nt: TGCGCCAGCAGCACAAATAGGGCGAAAAGCACAGATACGCAGTATTTT

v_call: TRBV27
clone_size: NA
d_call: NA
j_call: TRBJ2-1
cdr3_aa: CASSLSRGAPTNEQFF
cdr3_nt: TGTGCCAGCAGTTTATCGAGGGGGGCCCCTACGAATGAGCAGTTCTTC

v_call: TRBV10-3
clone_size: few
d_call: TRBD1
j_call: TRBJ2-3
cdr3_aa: CAISGTGSTDTQYF
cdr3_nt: TGTGCCATCAGTGGGACAGGAAGCACAGATACGCAGTATTTT

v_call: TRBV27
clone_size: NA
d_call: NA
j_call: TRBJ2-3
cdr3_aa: CASSPPSSGTDTQYF
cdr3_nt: TGTGCCAGCAGTCCCCCTTCCTCGGGCACAGATACGCAGTATTTT

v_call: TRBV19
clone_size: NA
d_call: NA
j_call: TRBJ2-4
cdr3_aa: CASSLAVVAKNIQYF
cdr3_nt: TGTGCCAGTAGTCTCGCGGTGGTTGCCAAAAACATTCAGTACTTC

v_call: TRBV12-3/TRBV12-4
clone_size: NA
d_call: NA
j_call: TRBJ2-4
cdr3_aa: CASSFDENIQYF
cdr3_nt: TGTGCCAGCAGTTTTGACGAAAACATTCAGTACTTC

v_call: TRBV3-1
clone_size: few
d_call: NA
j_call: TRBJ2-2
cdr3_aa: CASSTRGAGELFF
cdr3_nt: TGTGCCAGCAGCACGCGGGGTGCCGGGGAGCTGTTTTTT

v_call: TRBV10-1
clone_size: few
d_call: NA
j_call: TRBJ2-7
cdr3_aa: CASSVPLRGYEQYF
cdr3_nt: TGCGCCAGCAGTGTACCCCTGAGGGGCTACGAGCAGTACTTC

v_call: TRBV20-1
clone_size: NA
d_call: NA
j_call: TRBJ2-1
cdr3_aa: CSARDKSTYNEQFF
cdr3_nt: TGCAGTGCCCGGGACAAAAGCACCTACAATGAGCAGTTCTTC

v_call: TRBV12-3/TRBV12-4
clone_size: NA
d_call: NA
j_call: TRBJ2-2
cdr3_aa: CASSFPGADTGELFF
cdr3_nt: TGTGCCAGCAGTTTCCCGGGGGCCGACACCGGGGAGCTGTTTTTT

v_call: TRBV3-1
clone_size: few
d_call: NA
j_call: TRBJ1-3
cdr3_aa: CASSQETRGTAGNTIYF
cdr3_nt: TGTGCCAGCAGCCAAGAAACGCGGGGGACCGCTGGAAACACCATATATTTT

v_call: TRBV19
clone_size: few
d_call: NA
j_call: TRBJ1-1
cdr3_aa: CASSIWRHTEAFF
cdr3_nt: TGTGCCAGTAGTATTTGGCGGCACACTGAAGCTTTCTTT

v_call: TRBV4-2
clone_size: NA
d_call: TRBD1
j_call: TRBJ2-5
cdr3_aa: CASSQDWDRGQETQYF
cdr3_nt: TGTGCCAGCAGCCAAGATTGGGACAGGGGCCAAGAGACCCAGTACTTC

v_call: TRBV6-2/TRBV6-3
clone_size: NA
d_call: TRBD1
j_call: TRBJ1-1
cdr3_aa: CASGYRGTTEAFF
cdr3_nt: TGTGCCAGCGGATACAGGGGGACCACTGAAGCTTTCTTT

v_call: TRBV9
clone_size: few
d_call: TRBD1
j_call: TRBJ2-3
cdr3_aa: CASSADRGRTDTQYF
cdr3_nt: TGTGCCAGCAGCGCGGACAGGGGGAGGACAGATACGCAGTATTTT

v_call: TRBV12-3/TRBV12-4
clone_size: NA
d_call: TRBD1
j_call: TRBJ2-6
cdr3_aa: CASSDQGASGANVLTF
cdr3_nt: TGTGCCAGCAGTGACCAGGGGGCGAGTGGGGCCAACGTCCTGACTTTC

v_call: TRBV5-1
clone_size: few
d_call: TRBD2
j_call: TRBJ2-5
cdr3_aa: CASSPGGSQETQYF
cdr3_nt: TGCGCCAGCAGCCCGGGAGGTAGTCAAGAGACCCAGTACTTC

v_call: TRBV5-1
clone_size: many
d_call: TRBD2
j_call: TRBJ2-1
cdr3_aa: CASSLGGGGDEQFF
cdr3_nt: TGCGCCAGCAGCTTGGGCGGGGGGGGTGATGAGCAGTTCTTC

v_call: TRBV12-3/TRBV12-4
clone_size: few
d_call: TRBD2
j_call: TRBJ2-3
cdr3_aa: CASSYRLAGATDTQYF
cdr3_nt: TGTGCCAGCAGTTACAGACTAGCGGGGGCAACAGATACGCAGTATTTT

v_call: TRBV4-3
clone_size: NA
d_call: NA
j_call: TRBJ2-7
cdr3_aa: CASSQDSRAAIYEQYF
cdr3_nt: TGCGCCAGCAGCCAGGACTCCCGGGCGGCGATTTACGAGCAGTACTTC

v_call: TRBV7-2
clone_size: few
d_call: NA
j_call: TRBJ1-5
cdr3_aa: CASSPHIGQDQPQHF
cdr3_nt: TGTGCCAGCAGCCCCCATATAGGGCAGGATCAGCCCCAGCATTTT

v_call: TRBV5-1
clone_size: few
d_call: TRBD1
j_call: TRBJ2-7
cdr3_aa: CASSSGTGGRAYEQYF
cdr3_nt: TGCGCCAGCAGCTCTGGGACAGGGGGCAGGGCCTACGAGCAGTACTTC

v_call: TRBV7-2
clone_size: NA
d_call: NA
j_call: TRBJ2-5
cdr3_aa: CASSHLSAAQYF
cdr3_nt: TGTGCCAGCAGCCACCTGTCCGCGGCCCAGTACTTC

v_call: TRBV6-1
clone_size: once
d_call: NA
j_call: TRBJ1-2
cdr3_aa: CASNSNYGYTF
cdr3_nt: TGTGCCAGCAATTCTAACTATGGCTACACCTTC

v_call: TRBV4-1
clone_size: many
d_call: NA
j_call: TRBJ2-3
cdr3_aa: CASSQDGTATDTQYF
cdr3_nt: TGCGCCAGCAGCCAAGATGGCACCGCCACAGATACGCAGTATTTT

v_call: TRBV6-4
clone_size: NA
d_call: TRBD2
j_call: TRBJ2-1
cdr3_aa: CASSDSAGASHEQFF
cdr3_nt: TGTGCCAGCAGTGACTCAGCGGGGGCGTCGCATGAGCAGTTCTTC

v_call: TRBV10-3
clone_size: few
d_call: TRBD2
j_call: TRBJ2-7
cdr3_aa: CAISEERGTTYEQYF
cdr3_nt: TGTGCCATCAGTGAGGAGCGGGGGACTACCTACGAGCAGTACTTC

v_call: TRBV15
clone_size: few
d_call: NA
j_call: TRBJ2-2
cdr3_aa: CATSREGVFAGELFF
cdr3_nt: TGTGCCACCAGCAGAGAGGGAGTATTTGCCGGGGAGCTGTTTTTT

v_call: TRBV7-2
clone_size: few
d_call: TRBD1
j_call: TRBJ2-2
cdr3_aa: CASSIRTGSAGELFF
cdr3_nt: TGTGCCAGCAGCATCAGGACAGGGTCCGCCGGGGAGCTGTTTTTT

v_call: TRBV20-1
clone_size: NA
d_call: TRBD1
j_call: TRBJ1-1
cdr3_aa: CSARDPVTTGGYSEAFF
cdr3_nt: TGCAGTGCTAGAGATCCCGTGACGACAGGGGGCTACTCTGAAGCTTTCTTT

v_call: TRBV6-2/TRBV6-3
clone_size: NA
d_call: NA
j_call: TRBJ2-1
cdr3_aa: CASSYWVGSSYNEQFF
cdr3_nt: TGTGCCAGCAGTTACTGGGTGGGTAGCTCCTACAATGAGCAGTTCTTC

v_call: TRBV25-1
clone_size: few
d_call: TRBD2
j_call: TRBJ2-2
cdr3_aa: CASSEFWGGSNTGELFF
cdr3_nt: TGTGCCAGCAGTGAATTCTGGGGGGGTTCGAACACCGGGGAGCTGTTTTTT

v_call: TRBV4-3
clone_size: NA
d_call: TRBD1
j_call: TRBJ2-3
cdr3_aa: CASSPRQGQAQYF
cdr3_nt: TGCGCCAGCAGCCCGAGACAGGGACAGGCGCAGTATTTT

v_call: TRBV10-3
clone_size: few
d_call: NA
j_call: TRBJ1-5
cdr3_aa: CAISEGGKQPQHF
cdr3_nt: TGTGCCATCAGTGAAGGGGGTAAACAGCCCCAGCATTTT

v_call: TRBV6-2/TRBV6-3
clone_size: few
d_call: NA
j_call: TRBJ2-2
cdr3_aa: CASKLGGVDTGELFF
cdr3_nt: TGTGCCAGCAAATTGGGGGGCGTGGACACCGGGGAGCTGTTTTTT

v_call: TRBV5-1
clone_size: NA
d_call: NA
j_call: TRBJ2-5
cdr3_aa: CASSRSGLETQYF
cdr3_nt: TGCGCCAGCAGCCGGTCGGGGTTAGAGACCCAGTACTTC

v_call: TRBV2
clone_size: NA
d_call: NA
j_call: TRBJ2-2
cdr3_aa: CASSPGGPSTGELFF
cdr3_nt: TGTGCCAGCAGTCCCGGGGGGCCCTCCACCGGGGAGCTGTTTTTT

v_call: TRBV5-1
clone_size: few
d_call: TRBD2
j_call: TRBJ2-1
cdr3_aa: CASSLGAGGHNEQFF
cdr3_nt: TGCGCCAGCAGCTTGGGCGCGGGGGGGCACAATGAGCAGTTCTTC

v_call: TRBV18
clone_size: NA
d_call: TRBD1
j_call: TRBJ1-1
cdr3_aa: CASSPFTSGGRGTEAFF
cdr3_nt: TGTGCCAGCTCACCTTTCACTTCAGGGGGTCGAGGCACTGAAGCTTTCTTT

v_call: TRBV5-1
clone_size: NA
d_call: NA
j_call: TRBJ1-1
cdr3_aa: CASSLATGVPTAFF
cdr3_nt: TGCGCCAGCAGCTTGGCAACCGGGGTCCCGACGGCTTTCTTT

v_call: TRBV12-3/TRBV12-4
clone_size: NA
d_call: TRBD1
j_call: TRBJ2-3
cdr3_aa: CASSPDQAQGIQYF
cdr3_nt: TGTGCCAGCAGCCCAGACCAAGCACAGGGGATACAGTATTTT

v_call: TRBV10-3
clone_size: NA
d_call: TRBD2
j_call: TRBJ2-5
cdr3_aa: CAISEWGGSLETQYF
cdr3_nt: TGTGCCATCAGTGAATGGGGGGGGAGCCTAGAGACCCAGTACTTC